A single sample gave rise to the 23 T cell receptor beta chains below, sequenced in a study of early T cells in non-severe SARS-CoV-2 infection. TCRdb independently ran MiXCR on the 5' RACE reads; one entry per CDR3 protein. The sample holds 75,000 to 100,000 distinct CDR3 sequences; around 14% are singletons and the top ten take 5.5% to 7%. The sample consisted of whole blood. These receptors came from an adult who was a healthcare worker with PCR-confirmed SARS-CoV-2 infection or an uninfected control (not recorded which).

The chain is built from TRBV28 and TRBJ2-7; 10 bases map to TRBD1. Germline V lookup: CDR1 MDHEN, CDR2 SYDVKM. V was clipped by 6 bases and J by 2 bases; unmatched bases: 10. The CDR3 consists of 16 residues. CDR3 amino acids: CASRPQPGQGTYEQYF. The CDR3, as DNA: TGTGCCAGCAGGCCACAACCGGGACAGGGGACCTACGAGCAGTACTTC.

This rearrangement joins TRBV10-3 to TRBJ1-1; D possibly corresponds to TRBD1 (5 bases). Germline V gives CDR1 ENHRY, CDR2 SYGVKD. The CDR3 totals 13 residues. With 6 bases removed from V and 0 bases from J, the gap between germline ends came to 8 bases. CDR3 in amino acids: CAISGGMNTEAFF. CDR3 DNA sequence: TGTGCCATCAGCGGGGGGATGAACACTGAAGCTTTCTTT.

The table lists this clonotype with a few counts. The chain joins TRBV18 to TRBJ1-2; 8 positions agree with TRBD1. Germline lookup yields CDR1 KGHSH and CDR2 LQKENI. There are 13 residues in the CDR3. The V gene end was trimmed by 3 bases and the J gene end by 3 bases; junction bases not matched to a gene: 0. The CDR3: CASSPGQDYGYTF. CDR3 nucleotides: TGTGCCAGCTCACCGGGACAGGACTATGGCTACACCTTC.

The chain combines TRBV19 with TRBJ2-1, with 15 positions matching TRBD2. Germline trimming cut 0 bases from V and 3 bases from J; bases unmatched to any gene: 3. Germline CDR1 is LNHDA and CDR2 is SQIVND (reference sequence). CDR3 length equals 18 residues. The DNA for the CDR3 is TGTGCCAGTAGTATAGATCGGACTAGCGGGAGGGGCTACAATGAGCAGTTCTTC. Translation gives CASSIDRTSGRGYNEQFF.

This clonotype was counted once. The chain couples TRBV5-8 to TRBJ2-7; unclear D gene. CDR1 is SGHTS, CDR2 YDEGEE, per germline. Trimming removed 4 bases from V and 5 bases from J, with 10 bases in between. The CDR3 has 12 residues. The chain's CDR3 is CASSPLWDEQYF. In nucleotides, the CDR3 is TGTGCCAGCAGCCCCTTATGGGACGAGCAGTACTTC.

The rearrangement joins TRBV20-1 to TRBJ2-3; D uncertain. The CDR3 runs to 12 residues. The V and J ends lost 8 bases and 2 bases respectively, with 11 bases between them. Germline V lookup: CDR1 DFQATT, CDR2 SNEGSKA (reference sequence). The CDR3 region is CSSSTHTDTQYF. The CDR3 DNA reads as TGCAGTTCGAGTACACACACAGATACGCAGTATTTT.

This sequence joins TRBV3-1 and TRBJ2-1; tentative D call: TRBD2 (6 bases). From germline, CDR1 is LGHDT and CDR2 YNNKEL (reference sequence). There are 13 residues in the CDR3. V was shortened by 1 base and J by 10 bases, with 11 bases between the two germline ends. CDR3 region: CASSQAPRGEQFF. The CDR3 DNA reads as TGTGCCAGCAGCCAAGCCCCCCGGGGGGAGCAGTTCTTC.

V is TRBV20-1 and J is TRBJ2-1; D gene uncertain. The CDR3 has 15 residues. Trimming cost V 3 bases and J 0 bases, with 12 bases left between them. Germline V gene data show CDR1 as DFQATT and CDR2 as SNEGSKA (reference sequence). CDR3 in DNA: TGCAGTGCTAGGGACGACCAATACTCCTACAATGAGCAGTTCTTC. Translated: CSARDDQYSYNEQFF.

This clonotype has more than one count but fewer than ten. This chain links TRBV20-1 with TRBJ2-7; weak D call: TRBD1 (6 bases). This CDR3 is built from 14 residues. V gave up 5 bases and J gave up 3 bases, with 17 bases separating them. Germline V lookup: CDR1 DFQATT, CDR2 SNEGSKA (reference sequence). The CDR3: CSAPTGWGFYEQYF. The CDR3 region has the DNA TGCAGTGCTCCTACAGGGTGGGGATTCTACGAGCAGTACTTC.

This clonotype showed up just a few times. V is TRBV11-2 and J is TRBJ2-1; 8 bases match TRBD2. The CDR3 has 16 residues. CDR1 is SGHAT, CDR2 FQNNGV, per germline. V lost 4 bases and J lost 2; bases outside the gene matches: 7. The CDR3 loop reads CASSSRLAPPYNEQFF. The CDR3 DNA sequence: TGTGCCAGCAGCTCCCGACTAGCGCCCCCCTACAATGAGCAGTTCTTC.

This chain's CDR3 is CASSLRTGRAFF. CDR3 coding DNA: TGTGCCAGCAGCCTCCGGACAGGGAGGGCTTTCTTT. The chain employs TRBV7-2 and TRBJ1-1; 8 nucleotides align to TRBD1. CDR3 length: 12 residues. The trim removed 5 bases at V and 11 bases at J, leaving 7 bases unmatched. Germline V gives CDR1 SGHTA, CDR2 FQGNSA.

V gene TRBV11-2 combines with J gene TRBJ2-5, with TRBD1 matching 10 bases. V dropped 5 bases and J dropped 1; count of bases not matched to a gene: 25. Germline assignment: CDR1 SGHAT and CDR2 FQNNGV. The CDR3 loop spans 22 amino acids. The CDR3 coding sequence is TGTGCCAGCAGCGCCACTCCGGGACAGGGGATACTAGGGACGGCTTTCCAAGAGACCCAGTACTTC. Protein product: CASSATPGQGILGTAFQETQYF.

This clonotype came up many times. The chain couples TRBV9 to TRBJ1-5, with D perhaps TRBD1 (6 bases). There are 14 residues in the CDR3. Per the germline V gene, CDR1 is SGDLS and CDR2 is YYNGEE. V dropped 3 bases and J dropped 6 bases, with 13 bases sitting between them. The CDR3 spells CASSDLGGGQPQHF. The CDR3 DNA sequence: TGTGCCAGCAGCGACTTAGGAGGGGGTCAGCCCCAGCATTTT.

The chain links TRBV30 to TRBJ2-1; D is unclear. Trimming removed 8 bases at V and 0 bases at J, with 5 bases between. This CDR3 region has 11 residues. Per the germline V gene, CDR1 is GTSNPN and CDR2 is SVGIG (reference sequence). CDR3 in DNA: TGTGCCGGAAGCTCCTACAATGAGCAGTTCTTC. It yields the protein CAGSSYNEQFF.

CDR3: CSARASSGTGTYEQYF. CDR3 coding DNA: TGCAGTGCTAGGGCTTCTAGCGGGACGGGAACCTACGAGCAGTACTTC. The rearrangement uses TRBV20-1 and TRBJ2-7; 9 nucleotides agree with TRBD2. Looked up from germline, CDR1 is DFQATT and CDR2 is SNEGSKA (reference sequence). The CDR3 length is 16 residues. The J segment lost 2 bases and the V segment lost 3 bases, leaving 11 bases of the junction unmatched.

V is TRBV12-3 or TRBV12-4 and J is TRBJ2-2, with D hard to call. Between the trimmed V and J ends, which lost 1 base and 0 bases, there was a span of 3 bases. The length of the CDR3 is 14 residues. The CDR3 DNA reads as TGTGCCAGCAGTTTAGTCACGAACACCGGGGAGCTGTTTTTT. The encoded protein is CASSLVTNTGELFF.

Note on this clonotype: A junction boundary mismatches the germline segment, possibly from a read error. The genes are TRBV5-5 and TRBJ2-2; possibly TRBD1 or TRBD2 for D (5 bases each). The CDR3 length is 17 residues. Germline V lookup: CDR1 SGHKS, CDR2 YYEKEE (reference sequence). The CDR3 DNA sequence: TGTGCCAACAGCCCACTCTCGGGACGGTCTTCCTCCGGGGAGCTGTTTTTT. It specifies CANSPLSGRSSSGELFF.

The chain joins TRBV6-2 or TRBV6-3 to TRBJ2-1; no clear D gene. The germline V gene encodes CDR1 MNHEY and CDR2 SVGEGT. The ends were cut back, 5 bases at V and 9 bases at J, with 8 bases in the middle. CDR3 size: 11 residues. DNA for the CDR3: TGTGCCAGCAGTCCGAGTGTTGAGCAGTTCTTC. Its translation is CASSPSVEQFF.

The chain is built from TRBV5-1 and TRBJ2-1; a weak D match, TRBD2 (5 bases). The CDR3 loop spans 17 amino acids. V was pared by 0 bases and J by 0 bases, with 13 bases between. CDR1 and CDR2 from the germline V gene are SGHRS and YFSETQ. The CDR3 nucleotides are TGCGCCAGCAGCTTGGCCGCGGGTATCTTCTCCTACAATGAGCAGTTCTTC. It is translated as CASSLAAGIFSYNEQFF. Supplemented by reference TRBV5-1 and TRBJ2-1, the full variable domain reads KAGVTQTPRYLIKTRGQQVTLSCSPISGHRSVSWYQQTPGQGLQFLFEYFSETQRNKGNFPGRFSGRQFSNSRSEMNVSTLELGDSALYLCASSLAAGIFSYNEQFFGPGTRLTVL.

This clonotype was picked up many times. The V call is TRBV7-2, the J call TRBJ1-1; D uncertain. The CDR3 loop spans 12 amino acids. The germline V gene encodes CDR1 SGHTA and CDR2 FQGNSA. The V gene lost 5 bases and the J gene lost 4 bases, with 8 bases spanning the gap. The CDR3 DNA is TGTGCCAGCAGCCGAATGAGCACTGAAGCTTTCTTT. Its protein product is CASSRMSTEAFF.

V is TRBV7-9 and J is TRBJ2-1; 7 nucleotides agree with TRBD1. The J segment lost 6 bases and the V segment lost 5 bases, leaving 16 bases of the junction unmatched. Germline loops: CDR1 SEHNR, CDR2 FQNEAQ (reference sequence). The CDR3 covers 17 residues. CDR3 protein: CASSPWTGSFRVNEQFF. The DNA for the CDR3 is TGTGCCAGCAGCCCATGGACAGGTTCTTTCCGGGTCAATGAGCAGTTCTTC.

The V gene is TRBV6-1, the J gene TRBJ2-7; D unclear. Trimming left V 2 bases short and J 3 bases short, with 8 bases between. From germline, CDR1 is MNHNS and CDR2 SASEGT. This CDR3 is built from 13 residues. DNA of the CDR3: TGTGCCAGCAGTGAAAAGGGTGGCTACGAGCAGTACTTC. It specifies CASSEKGGYEQYF.

This sequence joins TRBV5-1 and TRBJ2-1, with D possibly TRBD1 on 6 matching bases. The germline V and J ends were trimmed by 2 bases and 9 bases, with 18 bases remaining between them. Germline CDR1 SGHRS, CDR2 YFSETQ. This CDR3 contains 15 residues. CDR3 region: CASSLIGPTRGEQFF. The CDR3 region has the DNA TGCGCCAGCAGCTTAATCGGACCTACCAGGGGTGAGCAGTTCTTC.